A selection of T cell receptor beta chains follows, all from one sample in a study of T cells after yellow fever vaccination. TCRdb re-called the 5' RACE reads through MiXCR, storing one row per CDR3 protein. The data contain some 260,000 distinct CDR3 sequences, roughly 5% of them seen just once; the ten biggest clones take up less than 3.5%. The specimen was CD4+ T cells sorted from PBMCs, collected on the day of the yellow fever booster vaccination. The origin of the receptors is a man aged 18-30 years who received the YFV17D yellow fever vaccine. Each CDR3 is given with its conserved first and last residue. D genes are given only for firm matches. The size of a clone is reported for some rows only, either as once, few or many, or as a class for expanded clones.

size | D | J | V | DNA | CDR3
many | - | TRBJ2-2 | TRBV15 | TGTGCCACCAGCAGAGGAACGACCGGGGAGCTGTTTTTT | CATSRGTTGELFF
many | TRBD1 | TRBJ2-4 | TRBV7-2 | TGTGCCAGCAGCTCTTACGGACAGGGGAACATTCAGTACTTC | CASSSYGQGNIQYF
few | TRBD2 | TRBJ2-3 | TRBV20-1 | TGCAGTGCTAGGGGGTTGGGGCGGGGGAGCACAGATACGCAGTATTTT | CSARGLGRGSTDTQYF
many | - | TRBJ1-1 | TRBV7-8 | TGTGCCAGCAGCTTAGTCCCGGGGCCTGAAGCTTTCTTT | CASSLVPGPEAFF
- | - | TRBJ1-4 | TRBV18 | TGTGCCAGCTCTCGAGGTTGGAATGAAAAACTGTTTTTT | CASSRGWNEKLFF
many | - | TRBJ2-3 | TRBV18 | TGTGCCAGCTCACCCCGGGGGATGGATACGCAGTATTTT | CASSPRGMDTQYF
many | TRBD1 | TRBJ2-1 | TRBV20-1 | TGCAGTGCTAGAGCCGGGACAGGGGATCTCAATGAGCAGTTCTTC | CSARAGTGDLNEQFF
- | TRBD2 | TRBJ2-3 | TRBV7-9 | TGTGCCAGCAGGTCCCTGCGGGGGGGCCCGCATACGCAGTATTTT | CASRSLRGGPHTQYF
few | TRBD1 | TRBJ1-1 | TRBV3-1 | TGTGCCAGCAGGACCCTTGGACAGGGAAACACTGAAGCTTTCTTT | CASRTLGQGNTEAFF
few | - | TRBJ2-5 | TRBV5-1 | TGCGCCAGCAGCTTGCCCCGCGGCGGATGGCAAGAGACCCAGTACTTC | CASSLPRGGWQETQYF
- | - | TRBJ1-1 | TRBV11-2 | TGTGCCAGCAGCCACGGACGGGGGCAGTCCCGAGACACTGAAGCTTTCTTT | CASSHGRGQSRDTEAFF
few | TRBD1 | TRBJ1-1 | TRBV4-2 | TGTGCCAGCAGCCAAGGCACAGGGGGCGAAGAAGCTTTCTTT | CASSQGTGGEEAFF
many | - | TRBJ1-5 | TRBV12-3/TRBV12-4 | TGTGCCAGCGGGAGCGGGCAGCCCCAGCATTTT | CASGSGQPQHF
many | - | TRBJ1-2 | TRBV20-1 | TGCAGTGCTAGCGCGCTCCGGGACACATTTAACTATGGCTACACCTTC | CSASALRDTFNYGYTF
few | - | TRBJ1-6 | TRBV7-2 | TGTGCCAGCAGCTTCCCGGGGTCCCATAATTCACCCCTCCACTTT | CASSFPGSHNSPLHF